Listed here are 17 T cell receptor beta chains from one sample, sequenced in a study of Ad26.COV2.S vaccination and SARS-CoV-2 variants. The data were produced by immunoSEQ multiplex PCR, yet TCRdb's version contains in-frame clones alone and is incomplete. The sample includes under 550,000 clones, 85% to 90% of them seen just once. This sample's treatment: around 19 received Ad26.COV2.S at low or high dose, single or two shots; about 5 received placebo; per-sample allocation not given. Day 63 following the first vaccine or placebo injection was when the samples were taken. The material sequenced was peripheral blood, taken in a trial of Ad26.COV2.S vaccine versus placebo. These receptors were collected from a person between 18 and 59 years old who received the Ad26.COV2.S COVID-19 vaccine or a placebo.

This clone has just a few counts. V is TRBV11-2 and J is TRBJ1-6; D unresolved. Germline assignment: CDR1 SGHAT and CDR2 FQNNGV. V lost 4 bases to trimming and J lost 7 bases, with 14 bases between them. This CDR3 is built from 15 residues. CDR3 loop: CASSSELGGNSPLHF. CDR3 coding DNA: TGTGCCAGCAGCTCAGAGTTGGGCGGGAATTCACCCCTCCACTTT.

This clone occurred once. J is TRBJ1-1 and V is TRBV3-1 (or the pseudogene TRBV3-2); D is ambiguous. This CDR3 has 13 residues. V was cut by 3 bases and J by 4 bases, with 9 bases left in between. Germline values: CDR1 LGHDT, CDR2 YNNKEL (reference sequence). In nucleotides, the CDR3 is TGTGCCAGCAGCCAGCTTCCGGGCACTGAAGCTTTCTTT. Protein sequence: CASSQLPGTEAFF.

The gene calls are TRBV19 and TRBJ1-1, with TRBD1 matching 8 bases. The CDR3 extends over 17 amino acids. From germline, CDR1 is LNHDA and CDR2 SQIVND (reference sequence). With V trimmed by 5 bases and J by 0 bases, 11 bases remained unmatched. CDR3 sequence (DNA): TGTGCCAGTAGTGTCGACAGGGGCCTTACCTTGAACACTGAAGCTTTCTTT. Translated: CASSVDRGLTLNTEAFF. The variable domain in full, completed from reference TRBV19 and TRBJ1-1, reads DGGITQSPKYLFRKEGQNVTLSCEQNLNHDAMYWYRQDPGQGLRLIYYSQIVNDFQKGDIAEGYSVSREKKESFPLTVTSAQKNPTAFYLCASSVDRGLTLNTEAFFGQGTRLTVV.

The chain couples TRBV28 to TRBJ2-5; D is undetermined. V was clipped by 9 bases and J by 2 bases, with 10 bases between them. This CDR3 is built from 12 residues. In germline, CDR1 is MDHEN, CDR2 SYDVKM. For the CDR3, the DNA is TGTGCCAGAAACAGAGTACAAGAGACCCAGTACTTC. It codes for CARNRVQETQYF.

This rearrangement joins TRBV5-6 to TRBJ1-2, with D unclear. V was shortened by 0 bases and J by 6 bases, with 9 bases between the two germline ends. There are 13 residues in the CDR3. From germline, CDR1 is SGHDT and CDR2 YYEEEE. The CDR3 reads CASSLGEGNGYTF. CDR3 DNA: TGTGCCAGCAGCTTGGGAGAAGGTAATGGCTACACCTTC. Looking up the rest from reference TRBV5-6 and TRBJ1-2 gives the full variable domain: DAGVTQSPTHLIKTRGQQVTLRCSPKSGHDTVSWYQQALGQGPQFIFQYYEEEERQRGNFPDRFSGHQFPNYSSELNVNALLLGDSALYLCASSLGEGNGYTFGSGTRLTVV.

This clone was seen just once. The J gene is TRBJ1-1, the V gene TRBV7-9; D remains ambiguous. Trimming removed 5 bases from V and 4 bases from J, with 14 bases in between. The CDR3 spans 14 residues. Germline-derived CDR1 and CDR2 are SEHNR and FQNEAQ (reference sequence). CDR3 sequence reads: CASSPLGVSTEAFF. The CDR3 bases are TGTGCCAGCAGCCCCCTCGGGGTGAGCACTGAAGCTTTCTTT.

The chain recombines TRBV19 with TRBJ1-5; possible D gene TRBD1, 5 bases. Germline CDR1 reads LNHDA; CDR2 reads SQIVND (reference sequence). V lost 2 bases, J lost 3 bases, and 14 bases lay in between. This CDR3 region has 16 residues. The CDR3 bases are TGTGCCAGTAGTATACGCCCAGGGTCGATCAATCAGCCCCAGCATTTT. This sequence encodes CASSIRPGSINQPQHF.

This chain connects TRBV5-1 to TRBJ1-2; D remains unclear. Germline CDR1 and CDR2: SGHRS and YFSETQ. This CDR3 spans 16 amino acids. V was cut by 1 base and J by 1 base, with 14 bases left in between. CDR3 nucleotide sequence: TGCGCCAGCAGCTTGACGCCCGGACGGAGTAACTATGGCTACACCTTC. This gives the protein CASSLTPGRSNYGYTF.

This clone has a handful of counts. The chain recombines TRBV4-3 with TRBJ2-7, with 7 bases that match TRBD2. With 5 bases clipped from V and 3 bases from J, the junction kept 4 bases outside the gene matches. The CDR3 covers 13 residues. The V gene's germline CDR1 is LGHNA and CDR2 YSLEER. The CDR3 loop reads CASSGGVGYEQYF. CDR3 bases: TGCGCCAGCAGCGGGGGGGTTGGCTACGAGCAGTACTTC.

The chain couples TRBV30 to TRBJ1-4; D remains unclear. This CDR3 has 12 residues. The V gene's germline CDR1 is GTSNPN and CDR2 SVGIG (reference sequence). Trimming left V 0 bases short and J 6 bases short, with 5 bases between. The CDR3 sequence: CAWSVLDEKLFF. The CDR3 DNA sequence: TGTGCCTGGAGTGTACTGGATGAAAAACTGTTTTTT.

V is TRBV5-5 and J is TRBJ1-3; D is unresolved. The CDR3 spans 20 residues. Trimming stripped 4 bases from V and 1 base from J, with 27 bases between. The V gene's germline CDR1 is SGHKS and CDR2 YYEKEE (reference sequence). CDR3 coding DNA: TGTGCCAGCAGCGCCAGAATGAATAGAGGACCGCCGGGTTCTGGAAACACCATATATTTT. This sequence encodes CASSARMNRGPPGSGNTIYF.

This clone appeared once. The chain carries TRBV19 and TRBJ1-5, with D tentatively TRBD1 (5 bases). V was pared by 8 bases and J by 7 bases, with 18 bases between. Germline CDR1 LNHDA, CDR2 SQIVND (reference sequence). The CDR3 totals 14 residues. The CDR3 sequence: CASLAGRGIQPQHF. The CDR3 DNA is TGTGCCAGTCTCGCAGGGAGGGGCATCCAGCCCCAGCATTTT.

The V call is TRBV18, the J call TRBJ1-3; D perhaps matches TRBD1 (6 bases). Germline V lookup: CDR1 KGHSH, CDR2 LQKENI. The CDR3 is made up of 13 amino acids. Trimming removed 6 bases from V and 5 bases from J, with 11 bases in between. The CDR3 here is CASSKGERNTIYF. As DNA, the CDR3 is TGTGCCAGCTCCAAGGGGGAACGAAACACCATATATTTT.

This chain joins TRBV29-1 and TRBJ2-1; 8 bases align to TRBD1. Germline V CDR1 and CDR2: SQVTM, ANQGSEA. The V segment lost 6 bases and the J segment 1 base; nucleotides outside the gene matches: 5. This CDR3 has 14 amino acids. The CDR3 coding sequence is TGCAGCGTGAACGACAGGGGTTCCTACAATGAGCAGTTCTTC. Translated: CSVNDRGSYNEQFF.

The chain carries TRBV9 and TRBJ1-6; 7 positions match TRBD1. Trimming cost V 4 bases and J 5 bases; bases outside gene matches: 9. Germline V gene data show CDR1 as SGDLS and CDR2 as YYNGEE. The CDR3 loop spans 16 amino acids. The CDR3 loop is CASSPTGAADNSPLHF. DNA of the CDR3: TGTGCCAGCAGCCCTACAGGGGCAGCAGATAATTCACCCCTCCACTTT.

The rearrangement joins TRBV10-2 to TRBJ2-5; 7 bases agree with TRBD1. From germline, CDR1 is WSHSY and CDR2 SAAADI. The junction had 11 bases not matched to a gene; V was cut back by 9 bases and J by 4 bases. CDR3 length: 14 residues. The chain's CDR3 is CASNLGQVGETQYF. CDR3 nucleotides: TGCGCCAGTAACCTCGGACAGGTCGGAGAGACCCAGTACTTC.

The chain is built from TRBV5-6 and TRBJ1-2; D gene uncertain. V shed 0 bases and J shed 8 bases, with 5 bases lying between them. The CDR3 is 11 residues long. CDR1 and CDR2 from the germline V gene are SGHDT and YYEEEE. The CDR3 region has the DNA TGTGCCAGCAGCTTGGTAGGGGGCTACACCTTC. Its protein is CASSLVGGYTF.